Below, 17 T cell receptor beta chains from the same sample are listed, as sequenced in a study of blood T cell repertoires in COVID-19. Sequencing used immunoSEQ multiplex PCR; TCRdb keeps in-frame clones, though not all of them. Of tens of thousands of clones in the sample, roughly 76% were seen once. The source material was peripheral blood. The receptors stem from a man in his 70s with active or convalescent COVID-19.

The chain carries TRBV5-6 and TRBJ1-1; D not resolved. The CDR3 totals 15 residues. V shed 1 base and J shed 5 bases, with 15 bases lying between them. Germline assignment: CDR1 SGHDT and CDR2 YYEEEE. In DNA form, the CDR3 reads TGTGCCAGCAGCTTGTTCGCCCCCGTGCGGACTGAAGCTTTCTTT. Protein: CASSLFAPVRTEAFF.

V is TRBV12-5 and J is TRBJ2-1, with TRBD2 matching 15 bases. CDR1 and CDR2 from the germline V gene are LGHNT and FRNRAP. The junction had 5 bases not matched to a gene; V was cut back by 0 bases and J by 8 bases. The CDR3 runs to 17 residues. CDR3 bases: TGTGCTAGTGGTTTGGTAATGGGACTAGCGGGGGGCCATGAGCAGTTCTTC. It is translated as CASGLVMGLAGGHEQFF.

The V gene is TRBV2, the J gene TRBJ1-3; possible D gene TRBD1, 5 bases. Germline CDR1 SNHLY, CDR2 FYNNEI. This CDR3 has 15 residues. Between the trimmed V and J ends, which lost 10 bases and 4 bases, there was a span of 20 bases. CDR3 in amino acids: CATTPGQGRGNTIYF. The DNA for the CDR3 is TGTGCCACCACCCCAGGGCAGGGTAGGGGAAACACCATATATTTT.

The V call is TRBV5-1, the J call TRBJ2-3, with 7 nucleotides matching TRBD1. The CDR3 spans 15 residues. Germline CDR1 SGHRS, CDR2 YFSETQ. After removal of 6 bases from V and 1 base from J, the junction contained 8 bases not matched to a gene. The CDR3 coding sequence is TGCGCCAGCAACAGGGACAGCCTGCGCACAGATACGCAGTATTTT. Amino acid sequence: CASNRDSLRTDTQYF.

In this sample, this clone turned up many times. The chain carries TRBV7-6 and TRBJ2-7; 8 nucleotides match TRBD2. Trimming took 0 bases from V and 0 from J; bases not matched to a gene: 7. This CDR3 region has 17 residues. Germline V gives CDR1 SGHVS, CDR2 FNYEAQ. The CDR3 DNA reads TGTGCCAGCAGCTTAGCGCTGCTCGGGACTAGCTCCTACGAGCAGTACTTC. This encodes CASSLALLGTSSYEQYF.

This chain connects TRBV5-1 to TRBJ2-5; tentatively, D is TRBD1 (6 bases). In germline, CDR1 is SGHRS, CDR2 YFSETQ. Trimming shortened V by 0 bases and J by 4 bases, and 16 bases separated the two germline ends. The CDR3 consists of 16 residues. The CDR3 DNA reads TGCGCCAGCAGCTTGGGCCTACAGGGTATGCGAGAGACCCAGTACTTC. It specifies CASSLGLQGMRETQYF.

This clone was recorded a few times. This CDR3 is CASSLGGGDSQYF. The DNA for the CDR3 is TGTGCCAGCAGCTTAGGTGGCGGGGATAGCCAGTACTTC. The chain carries TRBV7-2 and TRBJ2-5; D is perhaps TRBD2 (6 bases). This CDR3 contains 13 residues. The germline CDR1 and CDR2 sequences are SGHTA and FQGNSA. The germline V and J ends were trimmed by 1 base and 10 bases, with 13 bases remaining between them.

The chain links TRBV19 to TRBJ1-2; D is uncertain. V lost 8 bases to trimming and J lost 2 bases, with 12 bases between them. This CDR3 comprises 13 residues. Germline CDR1 reads LNHDA; CDR2 reads SQIVND (reference sequence). The CDR3 spells CASSPRQNYGYTF. The DNA of the CDR3 is TGTGCCAGTTCCCCGAGGCAGAACTATGGCTACACCTTC.

The V and J genes are TRBV30 and TRBJ1-2; TRBD1 aligns across 10 bases. The V and J ends lost 2 bases and 4 bases, in that order; junction bases with no gene match: 10. Per germline, CDR1 GTSNPN and CDR2 SVGIG (reference sequence). This CDR3 has 16 residues. The CDR3 loop reads CAWSPNAGQGVYGYTF. DNA of the CDR3: TGTGCCTGGAGTCCCAATGCCGGACAGGGGGTCTATGGCTACACCTTC.

This sequence joins TRBV7-7 and TRBJ2-5; tentative D call: TRBD2 (6 bases). V gave up 3 bases and J gave up 5 bases, with 10 bases separating them. Germline V gene sequence: CDR1 SSHAT, CDR2 FNYEAQ (reference sequence). This CDR3 is built from 13 residues. This CDR3 is CASSFVGGETQYF. CDR3 sequence (DNA): TGTGCCAGCAGCTTTGTTGGGGGGGAGACCCAGTACTTC.

The rearrangement uses TRBV3-1 (or the pseudogene TRBV3-2) and TRBJ2-7; TRBD2 matches 7 bases. V was pared by 4 bases and J by 6 bases, with 12 bases of the junction left unmatched. This CDR3 contains 15 residues. The germline V gene has CDR1 LGHDT and CDR2 YNNKEL (reference sequence). The CDR3 region is CASSPGTMSAGEQYF. In nucleotides, the CDR3 is TGTGCCAGCAGCCCCGGGACTATGTCTGCTGGCGAGCAGTACTTC.

This clone has at least ten counts. For the CDR3, the DNA is TGTGCCAGCGCCCGTAGAGAGAACACCGGGGAGCTGTTTTTT. Residues: CASARRENTGELFF. The genes are TRBV7-6 and TRBJ2-2; no reliable D call. This CDR3 has 14 amino acids. CDR1 and CDR2 (germline): SGHVS, FNYEAQ. V gave up 8 bases and J gave up 1 base, with 11 bases separating them.

This clone was counted a single time. V and J are TRBV6-1 and TRBJ1-5, with 7 bases aligning to TRBD1. Per the germline V gene, CDR1 is MNHNS and CDR2 is SASEGT. CDR3 size: 15 residues. After removal of 1 base from V and 3 bases from J, the junction contained 3 bases not matched to a gene. CDR3: CASSEVGQINQPQHF. As DNA, the CDR3 is TGTGCCAGCAGTGAAGTGGGACAGATCAATCAGCCCCAGCATTTT.

This clone was found once. The chain carries TRBV2 and TRBJ1-4, with D maybe TRBD1 (5 bases). Trimming removed 8 bases at V and 5 bases at J, with 12 bases between. CDR1 is SNHLY and CDR2 is FYNNEI in the germline V gene. The CDR3 runs 13 residues. The CDR3 sequence is CASGAQGNEKLFF. The DNA for the CDR3 is TGTGCCAGCGGCGCGCAGGGAAATGAAAAACTGTTTTTT.

This sequence joins TRBV5-1 and TRBJ1-3; no definite D call. CDR3 length equals 14 residues. The ends were cut back, 5 bases at V and 1 base at J, with 10 bases in the middle. Germline-derived CDR1 and CDR2 are SGHRS and YFSETQ. The CDR3 sequence: CASRVSGSGNTIYF. CDR3 nucleotide sequence: TGCGCCAGCAGGGTATCAGGATCTGGAAACACCATATATTTT.

The chain carries TRBV5-5 and TRBJ2-3; weak D call: TRBD2 (5 bases). CDR1 and CDR2 (germline): SGHKS, YYEKEE (reference sequence). V lost 1 base, J lost 1 base, and 13 bases lay in between. The CDR3 totals 16 residues. For the CDR3, the DNA is TGTGCCAGCAGCTTGTTTGCGGACTTTGGCACAGATACGCAGTATTTT. It encodes CASSLFADFGTDTQYF.

In its sample, this clone was seen once. V gene TRBV7-9 combines with J gene TRBJ2-5, with 8 nucleotides matching TRBD1. The ends lost 5 bases at V and 0 bases at J; junction bases unmatched: 5. Germline CDR1 SEHNR, CDR2 FQNEAQ (reference sequence). This CDR3 comprises 15 residues. The CDR3 sequence is CASSEMGQDQETQYF. The CDR3 nucleotides are TGTGCCAGCAGCGAAATGGGACAGGACCAAGAGACCCAGTACTTC. The full variable domain, in which reference TRBV7-9 and TRBJ2-5 provide the parts outside the CDR3, is DTGVSQNPRHKITKRGQNVTFRCDPISEHNRLYWYRQTLGQGPEFLTYFQNEAQLEKSRLLSDRFSAERPKGSFSTLEIQRTEQGDSAMYLCASSEMGQDQETQYFGPGTRLLVL.